The clone carrying this T cell receptor (beta chain) was seen a handful of times. Its target is not known. This sample was included in a study of response to subunit inactivated influenza vaccine. Findings of the study overall: Authors suggested seasonal influenza vaccinations each recruit few new T cells.

Via MiXCR, TCRdb re-called the RT-PCR reads, giving one row per CDR3 protein. The data show a few hundred thousand distinct CDR3 sequences, approximately 21% seen once. This CDR3 spans 15 amino acids. The V gene's germline CDR1 is SGHKS and CDR2 YYEKEE (reference sequence). V lost 2 bases and J 8 bases, leaving 16 bases between the germline ends. Here the sequenced sample was PBMCs from blood, taken 21 months after vaccination. The chain couples TRBV5-5 to TRBJ2-2, with D perhaps TRBD2 (7 bases). The sequence was collected from a man aged 50 to 69 who received an inactivated influenza vaccine. The DNA of the CDR3 is TGTGCCAGCAGCTTCCCCGGGGGGCAATTGGGGGAGCTGTTTTTT. Its protein is CASSFPGGQLGELFF.